One and the same sample provided the 15 T cell receptor beta chains below, sequenced in a study of T cells in localized non-small cell lung cancer. Clones were sequenced by immunoSEQ multiplex PCR, and TCRdb holds only the in-frame ones, with some missing. The data contain roughly 72,000 clones, roughly nine tenths of them seen just once; the ten biggest clones take up 20% to 25%. The sequenced sample was peripheral blood, obtained before any cancer treatment. The source is a male donor aged 60 or older with stage III squamous cell lung carcinoma.

This chain connects TRBV7-2 to TRBJ2-3; D ambiguous. Trimming left V 2 bases short and J 1 base short, with 10 bases between. This CDR3 spans 15 amino acids. Germline CDR1 SGHTA, CDR2 FQGNSA. CDR3 amino acids: CASSLSPRGTDTQYF. In nucleotides, the CDR3 is TGTGCCAGCAGCTTAAGCCCCCGTGGCACAGATACGCAGTATTTT.

This chain links TRBV29-1 with TRBJ2-1; D ambiguous. This CDR3 is 12 amino acids long. Germline-derived CDR1 and CDR2 are SQVTM and ANQGSEA. V was clipped by 4 bases and J by 2 bases, with 6 bases between them. Here the CDR3 reads CSVGVAYNEQFF. The DNA for the CDR3 is TGCAGCGTTGGGGTAGCCTACAATGAGCAGTTCTTC.

The chain uses TRBV12-5 and TRBJ2-1; 12 nucleotides align to TRBD1. Germline CDR1 reads LGHNT; CDR2 reads FRNRAP. The CDR3 sequence is 15 residues long. With V trimmed by 6 bases and J by 5 bases, 5 bases remained unmatched. The CDR3 DNA follows: TGTGCTAGTGGAGGGGACAGGGGGCAAAACAATGAGCAGTTCTTC. Translated, it gives CASGGDRGQNNEQFF.

V is TRBV30 and J is TRBJ1-1; D is perhaps TRBD1 (5 bases). Germline V CDR1 and CDR2: GTSNPN, SVGIG (reference sequence). V was pared by 4 bases and J by 1 base, with 10 bases between. This CDR3 has 13 amino acids. CDR3 nucleotide sequence: TGTGCCTGGACCCCAGGGAGGAACACTGAAGCTTTCTTT. Protein: CAWTPGRNTEAFF. Looking up the rest from reference TRBV30 and TRBJ1-1 gives the full variable domain: SQTIHQWPATLVQPVGSPLSLECTVEGTSNPNLYWYRQAAGRGLQLLFYSVGIGQISSEVPQNLSASRPQDRQFILSSKKLLLSDSGFYLCAWTPGRNTEAFFGQGTRLTVV.

This clone was seen just once. The chain links TRBV30 to TRBJ2-7; 8 positions agree with TRBD1. In germline, CDR1 is GTSNPN, CDR2 SVGIG (reference sequence). The CDR3 consists of 14 residues. The junction had 5 bases not matched to a gene; V was cut back by 4 bases and J by 0 bases. The CDR3 DNA reads as TGTGCCTGGAAAAGACAGGGGAGCTCCTACGAGCAGTACTTC. It is translated as CAWKRQGSSYEQYF. The variable domain in full, with the rest retrieved from reference TRBV30 and TRBJ2-7, is SQTIHQWPATLVQPVGSPLSLECTVEGTSNPNLYWYRQAAGRGLQLLFYSVGIGQISSEVPQNLSASRPQDRQFILSSKKLLLSDSGFYLCAWKRQGSSYEQYFGPGTRLTVT.

The chain couples TRBV29-1 to TRBJ1-2, with D tentatively TRBD1 (6 bases). CDR1 is SQVTM and CDR2 is ANQGSEA in the germline V gene. The CDR3 totals 13 residues. Trimming cost V 1 base and J 9 bases, with 15 bases left between them. The CDR3 DNA reads TGCAGCGTTGAAGGACAGGTGGGCAAGCGCTACACCTTC. Protein sequence: CSVEGQVGKRYTF.

This clone was detected only a few times. J is TRBJ1-5 and V is TRBV7-8; D is perhaps TRBD1 (5 bases). Germline CDR1 is SGHVS and CDR2 is FQNEAQ. V lost 5 bases, J lost 4 bases, and 12 bases lay in between. CDR3 length equals 14 residues. The CDR3 protein is CASSRDRGNQPQHF. The CDR3 bases are TGTGCCAGCAGCCGAGACAGAGGAAATCAGCCCCAGCATTTT.

The rearrangement links TRBV30 to TRBJ1-6; D ambiguous. V gave up 1 base and J gave up 5 bases, with 12 bases separating them. Germline lookup yields CDR1 GTSNPN and CDR2 SVGIG (reference sequence). This CDR3 contains 15 residues. The CDR3 DNA reads TGTGCCTGGAGTGGGGTCCTTGGTAATAATTCACCCCTCCACTTT. Translation: CAWSGVLGNNSPLHF.

The chain carries TRBV19 and TRBJ2-2; D uncertain. CDR3 length equals 14 residues. Trimming removed 6 bases from V and 2 bases from J, with 10 bases in between. CDR1 LNHDA and CDR2 SQIVND come from the germline V gene (reference sequence). In DNA form, the CDR3 reads TGTGCCAGTAGAACGCTCAGTAACACCGGGGAGCTGTTTTTT. It specifies CASRTLSNTGELFF.

The rearrangement links TRBV5-1 to TRBJ1-4, with 8 bases that match TRBD1. The CDR3 sequence is 15 residues long. V was clipped by 4 bases and J by 6 bases; unmatched bases: 8. The germline gives CDR1 SGHRS, CDR2 YFSETQ. CDR3 residues: CASSTDRGRDEKLFF. CDR3 in DNA: TGCGCCAGCAGCACCGACAGGGGCAGGGATGAAAAACTGTTTTTT.

The chain has TRBV5-1 and TRBJ2-3, with TRBD2 identical over 8 bases. The germline gives CDR1 SGHRS, CDR2 YFSETQ. V lost 4 bases, J lost 0 bases, and 16 bases stayed unmatched. The CDR3 has 19 amino acids. The CDR3 DNA reads as TGCGCCAGCAGCCCCCGGTATAACGGGAGGGAACCTAGCACAGATACGCAGTATTTT. Its protein product is CASSPRYNGREPSTDTQYF.

The J gene is TRBJ2-1, the V gene TRBV6-5; 7 bases match TRBD1. V lost 6 bases and J lost 3; bases outside the gene matches: 8. The CDR3 runs 15 residues. The V gene's germline CDR1 is MNHEY and CDR2 SVGAGI. As DNA, the CDR3 is TGTGCCAGCAGCGGAAACAGGGGAAACTACAATGAGCAGTTCTTC. Translation: CASSGNRGNYNEQFF.

V usage is TRBV27 and J usage is TRBJ2-7; tentatively, D is TRBD2 (5 bases). The CDR3 covers 17 residues. V lost 4 bases and J lost 7, with 26 bases in between. Germline V gene sequence: CDR1 MNHEY, CDR2 SMNVEV (reference sequence). CDR3 loop: CASSSRKDTAGTREQYF. As DNA, the CDR3 is TGTGCCAGCAGTTCCAGGAAAGATACTGCGGGTACCCGGGAGCAGTACTTC.

In its sample, this clone was seen once. This sequence joins TRBV6-5 and TRBJ1-2; 12 nucleotides align to TRBD1. CDR1 is MNHEY and CDR2 is SVGAGI in the germline V gene. After removal of 5 bases from V and 4 bases from J, the junction contained 5 bases not matched to a gene. The CDR3 is made up of 15 amino acids. The CDR3 coding sequence is TGTGCCAGCAGTACCGGGACAGGGGGCATCTATGGCTACACCTTC. This encodes CASSTGTGGIYGYTF.

The rearrangement uses TRBV29-1 and TRBJ1-5; D unclear. In germline, CDR1 is SQVTM, CDR2 ANQGSEA. CDR3 length equals 15 residues. V was shortened by 4 bases and J by 4 bases, with 17 bases between the two germline ends. The CDR3 sequence: CSVVIAGTSNQPQHF. CDR3 bases: TGCAGCGTTGTTATCGCTGGCACCTCAAATCAGCCCCAGCATTTT.